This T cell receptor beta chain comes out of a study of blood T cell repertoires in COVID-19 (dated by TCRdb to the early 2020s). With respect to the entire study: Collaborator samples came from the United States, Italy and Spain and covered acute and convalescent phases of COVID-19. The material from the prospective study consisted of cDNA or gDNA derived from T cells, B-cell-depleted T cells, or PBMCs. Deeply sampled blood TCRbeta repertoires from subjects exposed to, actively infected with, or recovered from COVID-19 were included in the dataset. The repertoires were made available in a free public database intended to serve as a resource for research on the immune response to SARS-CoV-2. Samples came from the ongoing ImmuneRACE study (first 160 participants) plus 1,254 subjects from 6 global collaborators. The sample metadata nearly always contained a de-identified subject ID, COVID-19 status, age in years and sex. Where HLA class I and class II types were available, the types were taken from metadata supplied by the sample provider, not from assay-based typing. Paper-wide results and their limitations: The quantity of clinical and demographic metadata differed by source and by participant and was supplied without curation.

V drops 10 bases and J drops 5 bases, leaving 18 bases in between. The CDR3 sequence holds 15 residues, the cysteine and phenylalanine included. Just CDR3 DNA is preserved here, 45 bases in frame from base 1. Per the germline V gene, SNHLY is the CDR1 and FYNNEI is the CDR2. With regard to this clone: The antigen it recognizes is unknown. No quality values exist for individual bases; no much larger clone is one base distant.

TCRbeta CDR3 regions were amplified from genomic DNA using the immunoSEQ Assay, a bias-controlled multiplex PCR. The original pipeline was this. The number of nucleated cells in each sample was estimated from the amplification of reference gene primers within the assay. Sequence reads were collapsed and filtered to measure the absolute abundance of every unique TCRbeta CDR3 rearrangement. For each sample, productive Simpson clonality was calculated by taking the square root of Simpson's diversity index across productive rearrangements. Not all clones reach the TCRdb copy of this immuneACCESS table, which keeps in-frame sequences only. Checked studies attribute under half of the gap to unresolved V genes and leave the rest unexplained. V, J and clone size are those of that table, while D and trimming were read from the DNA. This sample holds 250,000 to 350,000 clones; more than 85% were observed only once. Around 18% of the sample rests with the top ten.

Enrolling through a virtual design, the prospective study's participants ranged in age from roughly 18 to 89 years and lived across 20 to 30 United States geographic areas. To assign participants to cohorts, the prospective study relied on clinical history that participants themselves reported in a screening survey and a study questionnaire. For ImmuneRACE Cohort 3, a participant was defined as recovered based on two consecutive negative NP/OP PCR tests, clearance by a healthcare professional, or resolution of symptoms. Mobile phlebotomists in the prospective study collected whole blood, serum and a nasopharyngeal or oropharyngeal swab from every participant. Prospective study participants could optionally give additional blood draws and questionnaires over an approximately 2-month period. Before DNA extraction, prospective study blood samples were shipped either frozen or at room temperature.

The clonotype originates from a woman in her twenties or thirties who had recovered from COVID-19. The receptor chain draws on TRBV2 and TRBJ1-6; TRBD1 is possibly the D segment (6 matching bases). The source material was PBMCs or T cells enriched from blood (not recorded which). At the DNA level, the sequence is TGTGCCACTCAAACGGACAGCCTAAATAATTCACCCCTCCACTTT. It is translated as CATQTDSLNNSPLHF.